This T cell receptor beta chain was identified during a study of T cell changes during pregnancy in multiple sclerosis. TCRdb keeps only in-frame clones here, not all; method: immunoSEQ multiplex PCR. The sample records more than 95,000 clones, almost 95% being singletons. Germline assignment: CDR1 SGHNT and CDR2 YYREEE (reference sequence). V dropped 5 bases and J dropped 1; count of bases not matched to a gene: 7. The CDR3 is 15 residues long. This specimen was peripheral blood, taken after pregnancy. The chain couples TRBV5-4 to TRBJ1-1; TRBD1 matches 8 bases. This TCR was recovered from a female donor with multiple sclerosis, enrolled in a pregnancy study. The CDR3, as DNA: TGTGCCAGCAGTTTCCCCGGGACAGGGAACACTGAAGCTTTCTTT. It yields the protein CASSFPGTGNTEAFF.